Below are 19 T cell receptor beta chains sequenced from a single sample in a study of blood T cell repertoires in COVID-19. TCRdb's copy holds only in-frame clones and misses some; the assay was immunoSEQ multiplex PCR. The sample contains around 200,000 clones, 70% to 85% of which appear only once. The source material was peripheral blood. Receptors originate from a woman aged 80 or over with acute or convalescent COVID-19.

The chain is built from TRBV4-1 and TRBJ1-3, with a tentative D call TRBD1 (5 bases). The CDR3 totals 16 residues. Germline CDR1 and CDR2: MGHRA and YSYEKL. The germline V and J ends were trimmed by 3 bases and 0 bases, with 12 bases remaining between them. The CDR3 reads CASSQLQDLSGNTIYF. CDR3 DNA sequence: TGCGCCAGCAGCCAGCTACAGGACCTCTCTGGAAACACCATATATTTT.

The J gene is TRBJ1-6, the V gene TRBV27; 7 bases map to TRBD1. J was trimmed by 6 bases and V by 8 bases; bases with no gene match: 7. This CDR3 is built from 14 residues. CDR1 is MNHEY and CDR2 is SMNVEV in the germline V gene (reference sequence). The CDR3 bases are TGTGCCAGCCTACGACAGGGCGCTAATTCACCCCTCCACTTT. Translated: CASLRQGANSPLHF.

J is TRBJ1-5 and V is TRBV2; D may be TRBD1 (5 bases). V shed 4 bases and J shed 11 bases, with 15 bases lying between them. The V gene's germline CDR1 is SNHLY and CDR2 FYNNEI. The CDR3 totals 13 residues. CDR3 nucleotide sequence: TGTGCCAGCAGTGCGGCGGGGGATAGGTCCCAGCATTTT. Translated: CASSAAGDRSQHF.

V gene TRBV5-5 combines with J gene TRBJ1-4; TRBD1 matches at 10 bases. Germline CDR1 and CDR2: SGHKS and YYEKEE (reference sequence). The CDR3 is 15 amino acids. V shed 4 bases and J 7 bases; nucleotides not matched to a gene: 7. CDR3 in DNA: TGTGCCAGCAGCCCGAGACAGGGGGCTAGTGAAAAACTGTTTTTT. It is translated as CASSPRQGASEKLFF.

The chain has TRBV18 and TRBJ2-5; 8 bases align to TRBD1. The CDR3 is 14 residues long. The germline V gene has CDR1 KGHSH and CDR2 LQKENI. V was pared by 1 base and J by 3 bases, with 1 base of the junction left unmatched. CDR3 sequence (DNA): TGTGCCAGCTCACCACAGACAGGGGAAGAGACCCAGTACTTC. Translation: CASSPQTGEETQYF.

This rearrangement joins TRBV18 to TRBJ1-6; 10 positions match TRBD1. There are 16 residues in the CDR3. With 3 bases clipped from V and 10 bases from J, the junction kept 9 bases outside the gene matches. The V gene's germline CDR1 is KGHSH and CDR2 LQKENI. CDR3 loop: CASSPETGGSGSPLHF. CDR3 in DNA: TGTGCCAGCTCACCCGAGACAGGGGGCAGTGGCTCACCCCTCCACTTT.

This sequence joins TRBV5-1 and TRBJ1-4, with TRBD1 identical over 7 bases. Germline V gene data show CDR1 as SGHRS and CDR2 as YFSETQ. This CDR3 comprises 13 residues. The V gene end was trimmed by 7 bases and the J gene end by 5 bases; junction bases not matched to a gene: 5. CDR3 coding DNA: TGCGCCAGCCGGGGACAGCCGAATGAAAAACTGTTTTTT. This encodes CASRGQPNEKLFF.

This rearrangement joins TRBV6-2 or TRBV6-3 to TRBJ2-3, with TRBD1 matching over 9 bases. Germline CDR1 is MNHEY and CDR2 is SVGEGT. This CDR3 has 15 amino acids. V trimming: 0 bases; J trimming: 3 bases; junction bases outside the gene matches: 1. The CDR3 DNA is TGTGCCAGCAGTTACTCTGGGACAGGGACAGATACGCAGTATTTT. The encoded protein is CASSYSGTGTDTQYF.

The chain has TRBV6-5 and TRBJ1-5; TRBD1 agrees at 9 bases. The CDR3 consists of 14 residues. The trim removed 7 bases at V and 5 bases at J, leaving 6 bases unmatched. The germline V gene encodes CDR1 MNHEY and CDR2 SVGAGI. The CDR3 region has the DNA TGTGCCAGCACCGAGGGACAGGGCCATCAGCCCCAGCATTTT. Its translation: CASTEGQGHQPQHF.

The CDR3 is CASRYGTSGGKVYEQYF. In DNA, the CDR3 is TGTGCCAGCAGGTACGGGACTAGCGGAGGTAAGGTCTACGAGCAGTACTTC. The J gene is TRBJ2-7, the V gene TRBV27, with 11 positions matching TRBD2. Germline V lookup: CDR1 MNHEY, CDR2 SMNVEV (reference sequence). The CDR3 is 17 amino acids. The V gene end was trimmed by 6 bases and the J gene end by 3 bases; junction bases not matched to a gene: 13.

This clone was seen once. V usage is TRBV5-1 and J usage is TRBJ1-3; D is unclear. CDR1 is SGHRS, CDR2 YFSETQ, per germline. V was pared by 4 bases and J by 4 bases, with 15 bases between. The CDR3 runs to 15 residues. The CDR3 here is CASSLGTAQGNTIYF. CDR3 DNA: TGCGCCAGCAGCCTAGGAACCGCGCAGGGAAACACCATATATTTT.

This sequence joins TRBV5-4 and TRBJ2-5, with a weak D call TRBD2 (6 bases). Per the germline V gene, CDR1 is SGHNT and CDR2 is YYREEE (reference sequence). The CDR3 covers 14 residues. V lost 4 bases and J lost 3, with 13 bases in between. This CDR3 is CASSPGLTEETQYF. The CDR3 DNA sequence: TGTGCCAGCAGCCCAGGACTAACCGAAGAGACCCAGTACTTC.

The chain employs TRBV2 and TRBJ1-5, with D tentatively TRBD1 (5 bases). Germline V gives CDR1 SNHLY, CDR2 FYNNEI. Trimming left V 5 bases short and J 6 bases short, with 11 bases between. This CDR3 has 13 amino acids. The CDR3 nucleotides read TGTGCCAGCAGTTCGGGGGGGAGTCAGCCCCAGCATTTT. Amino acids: CASSSGGSQPQHF.

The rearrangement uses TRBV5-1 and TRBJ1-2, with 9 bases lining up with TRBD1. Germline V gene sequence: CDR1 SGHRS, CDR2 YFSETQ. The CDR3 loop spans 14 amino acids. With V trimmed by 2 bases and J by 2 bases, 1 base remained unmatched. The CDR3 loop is CASSLQGANYGYTF. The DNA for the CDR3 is TGCGCCAGCAGCTTACAGGGGGCAAACTATGGCTACACCTTC.

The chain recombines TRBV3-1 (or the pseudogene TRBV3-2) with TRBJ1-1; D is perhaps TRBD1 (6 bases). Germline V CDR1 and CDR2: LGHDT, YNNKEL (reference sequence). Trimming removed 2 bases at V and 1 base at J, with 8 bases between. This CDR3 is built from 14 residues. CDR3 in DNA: TGTGCCAGCAGCCAAATGGACAGGAACACTGAAGCTTTCTTT. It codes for CASSQMDRNTEAFF.

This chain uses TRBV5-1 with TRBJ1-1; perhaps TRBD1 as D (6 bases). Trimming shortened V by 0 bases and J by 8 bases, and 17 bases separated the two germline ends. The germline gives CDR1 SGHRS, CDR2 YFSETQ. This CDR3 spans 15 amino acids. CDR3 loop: CASSLVSADSGEAFF. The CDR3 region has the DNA TGCGCCAGCAGCTTGGTATCGGCGGACAGTGGAGAAGCTTTCTTT. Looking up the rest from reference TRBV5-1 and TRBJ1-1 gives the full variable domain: KAGVTQTPRYLIKTRGQQVTLSCSPISGHRSVSWYQQTPGQGLQFLFEYFSETQRNKGNFPGRFSGRQFSNSRSEMNVSTLELGDSALYLCASSLVSADSGEAFFGQGTRLTVV.

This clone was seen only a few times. The CDR3 reads CASRPGTSGYEQYF. The CDR3 DNA follows: TGTGCCAGCAGGCCAGGGACTAGCGGCTACGAGCAGTACTTC. This rearrangement joins TRBV2 to TRBJ2-7; TRBD2 agrees at 11 bases. Germline V CDR1 and CDR2: SNHLY, FYNNEI. The CDR3 contains 14 residues. V shed 6 bases and J 3 bases; nucleotides not matched to a gene: 4.

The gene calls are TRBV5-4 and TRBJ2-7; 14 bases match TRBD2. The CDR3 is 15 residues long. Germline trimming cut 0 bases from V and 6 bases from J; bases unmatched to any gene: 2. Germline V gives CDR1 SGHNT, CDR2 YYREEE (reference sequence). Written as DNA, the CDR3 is TGTGCCAGCAGCTTGGGACTAGCGGGAGGGCCCGAGCAGTACTTC. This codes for CASSLGLAGGPEQYF.

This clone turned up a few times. The CDR3 DNA follows: TGTGCCGTCCAAGGGGGAACTGGAAACACCATATATTTT. It yields the protein CAVQGGTGNTIYF. The V gene is TRBV7-9, the J gene TRBJ1-3, with D tentatively TRBD1 (6 bases). Germline loops: CDR1 SEHNR, CDR2 FQNEAQ (reference sequence). V was trimmed by 11 bases and J by 2 bases, leaving 13 bases between them. The CDR3 runs to 13 residues. Filled out from reference TRBV7-9 and TRBJ1-3, the complete variable domain reads DTGVSQNPRHKITKRGQNVTFRCDPISEHNRLYWYRQTLGQGPEFLTYFQNEAQLEKSRLLSDRFSAERPKGSFSTLEIQRTEQGDSAMYLCAVQGGTGNTIYFGEGSWLTVV.